The rows below give T cell receptor beta chains drawn from one sample of a study of cytomegalovirus exposure and HLA in healthy donors. Data came from immunoSEQ multiplex PCR; TCRdb stores just in-frame clones and leaves some out. The data hold 200,000 or so clones, with 82% observed a single time. Material: PBMCs. The source is a woman aged 45-59 years in good health and CMV-seropositive. Each CDR3 is given with its conserved first and last residue. D genes are given only for firm matches. The listing skips clone size in some rows; elsewhere it reads once, few, many or a size class.

clone size	V gene	J gene	D gene	CDR3 protein	CDR3 DNA
-	TRBV6-6	TRBJ2-2	-	CASSYLTGELFF	TGTGCCAGCAGTTACTTAACCGGGGAGCTGTTTTTT
-	TRBV5-1	TRBJ2-5	-	CASSPVGDQETQYF	TGCGCCAGCAGCCCGGTAGGGGACCAAGAGACCCAGTACTTC
-	TRBV5-6	TRBJ2-7	TRBD1	CASSLVGTGTYEQYF	TGTGCCAGCAGCTTGGTCGGGACAGGAACTTACGAGCAGTACTTC
-	TRBV23-1	TRBJ2-7	-	CASSQSPGTYEQYF	TGCGCCAGCAGCCAATCGCCAGGAACCTACGAGCAGTACTTC
-	TRBV19	TRBJ1-5	-	CASSERGYQPQHF	TGTGCCAGTAGTGAGCGGGGCTATCAGCCCCAGCATTTT
-	TRBV5-4	TRBJ2-1	-	CASSLAIAQRGLYNEQFF	TGTGCCAGCAGCTTGGCGATAGCCCAAAGGGGGTTATACAATGAGCAGTTCTTC
-	TRBV5-1	TRBJ2-5	TRBD1	CASSLSGTVTETQYF	TGCGCCAGCAGCTTGTCCGGGACAGTCACAGAGACCCAGTACTTC
once	TRBV5-5	TRBJ2-5	-	CASSLVYVGSETQYF	TGTGCCAGCAGCTTGGTGTATGTGGGGAGCGAGACCCAGTACTTC
-	TRBV6-5	TRBJ2-4	TRBD1	CASSTGQGDIQYF	TGTGCCAGCAGTACCGGACAGGGCGACATTCAGTACTTC
-	TRBV7-7	TRBJ2-2	TRBD1	CASSKTGPGELFF	TGTGCTAGCAGCAAGACAGGGCCCGGGGAGCTGTTTTTT
-	TRBV25-1	TRBJ1-4	-	CASSGTGVHEKLFF	TGTGCCAGCAGTGGTACGGGGGTGCATGAAAAACTGTTTTTT
-	TRBV5-4	TRBJ2-5	-	CASSLLSGGQYF	TGTGCCAGCAGCCTGCTAAGTGGCGGCCAGTACTTC
-	TRBV7-2	TRBJ2-4	TRBD2	CASSKRGLPKNIQYF	TGTGCCAGCAGTAAGCGGGGCCTGCCCAAAAACATTCAGTACTTC
once	TRBV5-1	TRBJ2-3	TRBD2	CASSYGTSGRTDTQYF	TGCGCCAGCAGCTACGGGACTAGTGGACGTACAGATACGCAGTATTTT
-	TRBV28	TRBJ1-3	-	CASSFSADSISGNTIYF	TGTGCCAGCAGTTTCTCCGCAGACAGCATCTCTGGAAACACCATATATTTT
-	TRBV6-5	TRBJ2-1	TRBD2	CAGSRGTSGSNEQFF	TGTGCCGGCAGCCGCGGGACTAGCGGCAGCAATGAGCAGTTCTTC
-	TRBV28	TRBJ2-1	TRBD2	CASSPPSGSVNEQFF	TGTGCCAGCAGTCCCCCTAGCGGGAGCGTCAATGAGCAGTTCTTC
-	TRBV10-3	TRBJ2-1	TRBD1	CAITQTGVEQFF	TGTGCCATCACCCAGACAGGGGTTGAGCAGTTCTTC
-	TRBV11-1	TRBJ1-1	TRBD1	CASSWDRGDTEAFF	TGTGCCAGCAGCTGGGACAGGGGGGACACTGAAGCTTTCTTT
-	TRBV5-1	TRBJ2-1	-	CASSPRTETYNEQFF	TGCGCCAGCAGCCCCCGGACTGAAACCTACAATGAGCAGTTCTTC
-	TRBV2	TRBJ2-1	TRBD1	CASRGTGKGGSYNEQFF	TGTGCCAGCCGGGGGACAGGGAAGGGTGGATCCTACAATGAGCAGTTCTTC
-	TRBV11-3	TRBJ2-1	-	CASSLQANNEQFF	TGTGCCAGCAGCTTACAGGCCAACAATGAGCAGTTCTTC
-	TRBV13	TRBJ2-7	-	CASSLARPTYEQYF	TGTGCCAGCAGCTTAGCCAGGCCCACCTACGAGCAGTACTTC
-	TRBV7-3	TRBJ2-2	-	CASSAHRTGELFF	TGTGCCAGCAGCGCTCACAGGACCGGGGAGCTGTTTTTT
few	TRBV28	TRBJ1-4	TRBD1	CASRGTGSSTGANEKLFF	TGTGCCAGCAGGGGGACAGGCTCCTCAACGGGGGCTAATGAAAAACTGTTTTTT
-	TRBV28	TRBJ2-1	-	CASSFLDSQSYNEQFF	TGTGCCAGCAGTTTTCTGGACAGTCAATCCTACAATGAGCAGTTCTTC
once	TRBV28	TRBJ1-1	TRBD1	CASTLQGGYTEAFF	TGTGCCAGCACTCTCCAGGGGGGTTACACTGAAGCTTTCTTT
-	TRBV25-1	TRBJ2-1	-	CASNRSFEQFF	TGTGCCAGCAACAGATCGTTCGAGCAGTTCTTC
-	TRBV19	TRBJ1-5	TRBD1	CASSIGGTGTQPQHF	TGTGCCAGTAGTATTGGGGGGACAGGGACTCAGCCCCAGCATTTT
-	TRBV4-1	TRBJ1-5	TRBD1	CASSQGTGLGNQPQHF	TGCGCCAGCAGCCAGGGGACAGGGCTGGGGAATCAGCCCCAGCATTTT
-	TRBV12-5	TRBJ2-7	TRBD2	CASGPRLADTYEQYF	TGTGCTAGTGGTCCGAGACTAGCGGACACCTACGAGCAGTACTTC